These 25 T cell receptor beta chains share one sample of origin, sequenced in a study of blood T cells in healthy people across ages. Alongside a J-beta primer mix, a sample-barcoded 5' primer served in a second PCR lasting about 7 to 12 cycles. Each CDR3 protein is one row after TCRdb ran MiXCR on the 5' RACE reads. This table holds some 1,800,000 distinct CDR3 sequences, around 40% found once. The sample taken for sequencing was blood. These receptors originate from a human donor in good health.

This chain joins TRBV29-1 and TRBJ1-1; 8 nucleotides align to TRBD1. Germline assignment: CDR1 SQVTM and CDR2 ANQGSEA. After removal of 3 bases from V and 1 base from J, the junction contained 1 base not matched to a gene. This CDR3 is built from 13 residues. CDR3 amino acids: CSVEDRENTEAFF. The CDR3 DNA reads TGCAGCGTTGAGGACAGGGAGAACACTGAAGCTTTCTTT.

This clonotype came up a few times. CDR3 sequence: CSVQLANYGYTF. The CDR3 nucleotides read TGCAGCGTACAGCTCGCTAACTATGGCTACACCTTC. The rearrangement joins TRBV29-1 to TRBJ1-2; D ambiguous. Germline values: CDR1 SQVTM, CDR2 ANQGSEA. V lost 6 bases and J 0 bases, leaving 8 bases between the germline ends. The CDR3 loop spans 12 amino acids.

The rearrangement links TRBV20-1 to TRBJ2-5; no clear D gene. Deletions cut 0 bases from V and 5 bases from J, with 13 bases between. Germline-derived CDR1 and CDR2 are DFQATT and SNEGSKA (reference sequence). This CDR3 is 14 amino acids long. CDR3 in amino acids: CSARDLQKQETQYF. CDR3 DNA: TGCAGTGCTAGAGATCTACAAAAGCAGGAGACCCAGTACTTC.

The chain uses TRBV9 and TRBJ2-3; D possibly corresponds to TRBD1 (5 bases). This CDR3 has 17 residues. CDR1 and CDR2 (germline): SGDLS, YYNGEE. Trimming left V 0 bases short and J 1 base short, with 15 bases between. CDR3 protein: CASSVGRTLRGTDTQYF. In DNA, the CDR3 is TGTGCCAGCAGCGTAGGAAGGACCCTCAGGGGCACAGATACGCAGTATTTT.

This rearrangement joins TRBV9 to TRBJ2-2; D remains unclear. The V end lost 0 bases, the J end lost 1 base, and 7 bases lay between the germline ends. Germline lookup yields CDR1 SGDLS and CDR2 YYNGEE. The CDR3 extends over 15 amino acids. The CDR3: CASSVAGGNTGELFF. For the CDR3, the DNA is TGTGCCAGCAGCGTAGCTGGCGGGAACACCGGGGAGCTGTTTTTT.

This sequence joins TRBV4-3 and TRBJ1-1; 10 bases fit TRBD1. V trimming: 4 bases; J trimming: 10 bases; junction bases outside the gene matches: 24. Looked up from germline, CDR1 is LGHNA and CDR2 is YSLEER. The CDR3 contains 19 residues. The CDR3 region is CASSLVPGQGKGQDLGAFF. In DNA, the CDR3 is TGCGCCAGCAGCCTGGTCCCGGGACAGGGGAAGGGTCAAGATTTAGGAGCTTTCTTT.

The CDR3 nucleotides are TGTGCCAGCTCACCCGACAGGGAAAACACCGGGGAGCTGTTTTTT. This codes for CASSPDRENTGELFF. The gene calls are TRBV18 and TRBJ2-2; TRBD1 aligns across 7 bases. The CDR3 sequence is 15 residues long. Germline loops: CDR1 KGHSH, CDR2 LQKENI. Unmatched junction bases numbered 3, after V lost 3 bases and J lost 2 bases.

This clonotype has a handful of counts. The V gene is TRBV20-1, the J gene TRBJ1-1; D may be TRBD1 (6 bases). Germline CDR1 DFQATT, CDR2 SNEGSKA (reference sequence). The CDR3 is made up of 15 amino acids. V was cut by 3 bases and J by 5 bases, with 19 bases left in between. The CDR3 spells CSASNRQGIETEAFF. DNA of the CDR3: TGCAGTGCTAGTAATCGTCAGGGGATTGAAACTGAAGCTTTCTTT.

This clonotype occurred a few times. The V and J genes are TRBV6-6 and TRBJ2-1; D is undetermined. The germline gives CDR1 MNHNY, CDR2 SVGAGI (reference sequence). V was trimmed by 8 bases and J by 1 base, leaving 12 bases between them. This CDR3 region has 14 residues. CDR3 coding DNA: TGTGCCAGCCAACCGATAGCTTCCTACAATGAGCAGTTCTTC. Translated, it gives CASQPIASYNEQFF.

With respect to this clonotype: An end of the junction differs from the germline gene, which may be a read error. This sequence joins TRBV5-1 and TRBJ2-1; D is undetermined. The CDR3 loop spans 15 amino acids. Germline V CDR1 and CDR2: SGHRS, YFSETQ. The CDR3 region has the DNA TGCGCCAGCAGCTTGGAGGGCAGCTCCTGCAATGAGCAGTTCTTC. Its translation: CASSLEGSSCNEQFF. Full variable domain (remainder filled in from reference TRBV5-1 and TRBJ2-1): KAGVTQTPRYLIKTRGQQVTLSCSPISGHRSVSWYQQTPGQGLQFLFEYFSETQRNKGNFPGRFSGRQFSNSRSEMNVSTLELGDSALYLCASSLEGSSCNEQFFGPGTRLTVL.

This chain uses TRBV10-3 with TRBJ2-7; 7 nucleotides line up with TRBD2. With V trimmed by 3 bases and J by 0 bases, 11 bases remained unmatched. The CDR3 is made up of 17 amino acids. Germline V gives CDR1 ENHRY, CDR2 SYGVKD. The CDR3 DNA follows: TGTGCCATCAGTGACTCCCCCCTGGGGGGGGGCTCCTACGAGCAGTACTTC. Protein product: CAISDSPLGGGSYEQYF.

As to this clonotype: Sequence at one end of the junction differs from germline and may be a read error. The chain is built from TRBV27 and TRBJ1-2; D remains ambiguous. The CDR3 totals 15 residues. The germline V gene encodes CDR1 MNHEY and CDR2 SMNVEV (reference sequence). CDR3 protein: CTSRSGPNPYYGYTF. The CDR3 DNA sequence: TGTACCAGCAGATCCGGGCCGAACCCCTACTATGGCTACACCTTC.

This chain joins TRBV4-3 and TRBJ1-4; D unclear. Trimming shortened V by 0 bases and J by 10 bases, and 9 bases separated the two germline ends. CDR1 LGHNA and CDR2 YSLEER come from the germline V gene. The CDR3 is 13 amino acids. The CDR3 reads CASSQEEGGKLFF. The CDR3 DNA reads as TGCGCCAGCAGCCAAGAGGAGGGCGGAAAACTGTTTTTT.

This clonotype was observed many times. V gene TRBV7-2 combines with J gene TRBJ1-1; D not certain. The CDR3 spans 13 residues. V was trimmed by 3 bases and J by 0 bases, leaving 5 bases between them. Per germline, CDR1 SGHTA and CDR2 FQGNSA. The CDR3, as DNA: TGTGCCAGCAGCTTTTCATTGAACACTGAAGCTTTCTTT. It encodes CASSFSLNTEAFF.

The rearrangement uses TRBV4-3 and TRBJ2-3, with D perhaps TRBD2 (7 bases). The CDR3 runs 19 residues. Germline V gene sequence: CDR1 LGHNA, CDR2 YSLEER. V lost 0 bases, J lost 2 bases, and 21 bases lay in between. In DNA, the CDR3 is TGCGCCAGCAGCCAAGAAAAGGGGGGGGGCGCCATTTTCACAGATACGCAGTATTTT. Its protein product is CASSQEKGGGAIFTDTQYF.

The V and J genes are TRBV27 and TRBJ1-1; D is ambiguous. The CDR3 spans 14 residues. In germline, CDR1 is MNHEY, CDR2 SMNVEV (reference sequence). Trimming took 5 bases from V and 3 from J, leaving 13 bases between them. This chain's CDR3 is CASSPPGLDTEAFF. In DNA, the CDR3 is TGTGCCAGCAGTCCCCCGGGGTTGGACACTGAAGCTTTCTTT.

The rearrangement links TRBV6-2 or TRBV6-3 to TRBJ2-1, with unresolved D. V lost 9 bases to trimming and J lost 3 bases, with 15 bases between them. CDR1 is MNHEY and CDR2 is SVGEGT in the germline V gene. CDR3 length: 14 amino acids. The CDR3: CASKERQDYNEQFF. In nucleotides, the CDR3 is TGTGCCAGTAAGGAGAGGCAGGACTACAATGAGCAGTTCTTC.

Comments on this clonotype: Germline is not matched at one junction end, which may reflect a read error. This sequence joins TRBV29-1 and TRBJ1-2, with D tentatively TRBD1 (6 bases). CDR1 is SQVTM, CDR2 ANQGSEA, per germline. The CDR3 has 12 amino acids. The CDR3 sequence: CSFEQTGYGYTF. For the CDR3, the DNA is TGCAGCTTTGAACAGACAGGCTATGGCTACACCTTC.

The chain is built from TRBV10-3 and TRBJ2-1, with 12 nucleotides matching TRBD2. With 0 bases clipped from V and 8 bases from J, the junction kept 2 bases outside the gene matches. The length of the CDR3 is 15 residues. Looked up from germline, CDR1 is ENHRY and CDR2 is SYGVKD. The CDR3: CAISESTSGGHEQFF. The CDR3 DNA reads TGTGCCATCAGTGAGTCGACTAGCGGGGGCCATGAGCAGTTCTTC.

The CDR3 DNA is TGTGCCAGCACTGATTACAATGAGCAGTTCTTC. Its protein is CASTDYNEQFF. The rearrangement joins TRBV6-2 or TRBV6-3 to TRBJ2-1; no reliable D call. V lost 7 bases to trimming and J lost 4 bases, with 5 bases between them. Germline assignment: CDR1 MNHEY and CDR2 SVGEGT. CDR3 length: 11 residues.

The table lists this clonotype with a few counts. This chain connects TRBV7-2 to TRBJ2-3; 11 bases fit TRBD2. V lost 1 base to trimming and J lost 7 bases; unmatched junction nucleotides: 1. The CDR3 loop spans 14 amino acids. Germline values: CDR1 SGHTA, CDR2 FQGNSA. CDR3 DNA: TGTGCCAGCAGCTTAGGACTAGCGGGGAATACGCAGTATTTT. Amino acids: CASSLGLAGNTQYF.

This clonotype was seen more than once but under ten times. This sequence joins TRBV15 and TRBJ1-6; D is undetermined. Deletions cut 1 base from V and 0 bases from J, with 7 bases between. CDR3 length equals 16 residues. CDR1 is LNHNV, CDR2 YYDKDF, per germline (reference sequence). The chain's CDR3 is CATSRGGSSYNSPLHF. The CDR3 bases are TGTGCCACCAGCAGAGGAGGGAGCTCCTATAATTCACCCCTCCACTTT.

The chain uses TRBV18 and TRBJ2-5, with TRBD1 matching over 8 bases. In germline, CDR1 is KGHSH, CDR2 LQKENI. Trimming cost V 3 bases and J 5 bases; bases outside gene matches: 8. The CDR3 runs 15 residues. CDR3 DNA: TGTGCCAGCTCACCCTGGGACAGGAGAAGGGAGACCCAGTACTTC. This translates into CASSPWDRRRETQYF.

The chain uses TRBV28 and TRBJ2-3; 7 positions match TRBD1. Germline CDR1 is MDHEN and CDR2 is SYDVKM. The CDR3 has 15 amino acids. After removal of 7 bases from V and 2 bases from J, the junction contained 9 bases not matched to a gene. The CDR3, as DNA: TGTGCCAGCATCCCAGGGGGAGAGTTCACAGATACGCAGTATTTT. It is translated as CASIPGGEFTDTQYF.

This clonotype has more than one count but fewer than ten. The J gene is TRBJ2-3, the V gene TRBV7-9, with 7 bases matching TRBD1. V lost 5 bases to trimming and J lost 5 bases; unmatched junction nucleotides: 10. The CDR3 runs to 15 residues. Germline-derived CDR1 and CDR2 are SEHNR and FQNEAQ (reference sequence). CDR3 residues: CASSLNRGREDTQYF. CDR3 sequence (DNA): TGTGCCAGCAGCCTGAACAGGGGCAGGGAAGATACGCAGTATTTT. The variable domain in full, with the rest retrieved from reference TRBV7-9 and TRBJ2-3, is DTGVSQNPRHKITKRGQNVTFRCDPISEHNRLYWYRQTLGQGPEFLTYFQNEAQLEKSRLLSDRFSAERPKGSFSTLEIQRTEQGDSAMYLCASSLNRGREDTQYFGPGTRLTVL.